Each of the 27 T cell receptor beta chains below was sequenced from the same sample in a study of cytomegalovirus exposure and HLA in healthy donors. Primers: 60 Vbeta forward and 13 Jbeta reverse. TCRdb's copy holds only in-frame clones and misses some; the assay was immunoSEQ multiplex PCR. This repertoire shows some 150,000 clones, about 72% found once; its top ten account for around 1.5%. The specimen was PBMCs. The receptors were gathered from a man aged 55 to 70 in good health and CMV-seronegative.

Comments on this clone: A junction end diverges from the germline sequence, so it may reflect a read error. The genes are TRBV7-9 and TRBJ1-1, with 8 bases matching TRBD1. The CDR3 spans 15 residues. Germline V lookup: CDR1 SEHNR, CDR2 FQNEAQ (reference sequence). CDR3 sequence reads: CSSSFNRGGRTEAFF. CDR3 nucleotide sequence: TGTTCCAGCAGCTTCAACAGGGGGGGGAGGACTGAAGCTTTCTTT.

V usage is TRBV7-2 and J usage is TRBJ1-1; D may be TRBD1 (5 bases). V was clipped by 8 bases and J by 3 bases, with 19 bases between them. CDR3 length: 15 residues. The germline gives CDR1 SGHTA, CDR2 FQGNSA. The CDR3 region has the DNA TGTGCCAGCCGCCGAGAGGCAGGGTCGTACACTGAAGCTTTCTTT. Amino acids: CASRREAGSYTEAFF.

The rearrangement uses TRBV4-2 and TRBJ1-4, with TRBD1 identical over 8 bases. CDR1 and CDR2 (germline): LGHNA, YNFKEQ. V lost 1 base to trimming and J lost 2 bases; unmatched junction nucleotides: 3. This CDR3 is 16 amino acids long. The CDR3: CASSQVNRGTNEKLFF. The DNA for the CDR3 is TGTGCCAGCAGCCAAGTTAACAGGGGGACTAATGAAAAACTGTTTTTT.

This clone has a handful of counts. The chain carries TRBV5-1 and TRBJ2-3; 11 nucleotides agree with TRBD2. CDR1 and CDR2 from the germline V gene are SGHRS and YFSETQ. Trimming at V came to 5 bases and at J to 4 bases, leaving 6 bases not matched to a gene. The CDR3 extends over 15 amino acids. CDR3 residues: CASRHTSGGADTQYF. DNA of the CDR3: TGCGCCAGCAGGCATACTAGCGGGGGAGCAGATACGCAGTATTTT.

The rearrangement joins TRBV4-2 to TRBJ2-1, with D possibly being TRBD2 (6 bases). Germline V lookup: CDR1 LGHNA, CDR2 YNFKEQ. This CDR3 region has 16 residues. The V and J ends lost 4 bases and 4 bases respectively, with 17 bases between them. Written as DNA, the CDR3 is TGTGCCAGCAGCCGGGTTTTGCGGGGCGGTTACAATGAGCAGTTCTTC. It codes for CASSRVLRGGYNEQFF.

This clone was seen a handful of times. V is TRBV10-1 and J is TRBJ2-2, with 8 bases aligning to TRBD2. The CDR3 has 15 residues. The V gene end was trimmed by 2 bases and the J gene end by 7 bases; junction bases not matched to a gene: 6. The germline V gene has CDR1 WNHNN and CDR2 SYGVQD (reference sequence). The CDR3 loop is CASSEGAGVRGELFF. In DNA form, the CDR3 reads TGCGCCAGCAGTGAGGGAGCGGGAGTCCGCGGGGAGCTGTTTTTT.

CDR3 residues: CASSANQETQYF. The CDR3 DNA follows: TGTGCCAGCAGTGCGAACCAAGAGACCCAGTACTTC. V and J are TRBV6-5 and TRBJ2-5, with no clear D. The CDR3 is 12 residues long. The V gene lost 5 bases and the J gene lost 0 bases, with 4 bases spanning the gap. Looked up from germline, CDR1 is MNHEY and CDR2 is SVGAGI.

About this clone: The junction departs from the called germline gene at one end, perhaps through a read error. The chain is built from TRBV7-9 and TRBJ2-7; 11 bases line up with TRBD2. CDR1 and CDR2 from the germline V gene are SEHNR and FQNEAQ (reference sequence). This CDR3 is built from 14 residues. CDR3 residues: CSSSLGLAVYEQYF. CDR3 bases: TGTTCCAGCAGCTTGGGACTAGCGGTCTACGAGCAGTACTTC.

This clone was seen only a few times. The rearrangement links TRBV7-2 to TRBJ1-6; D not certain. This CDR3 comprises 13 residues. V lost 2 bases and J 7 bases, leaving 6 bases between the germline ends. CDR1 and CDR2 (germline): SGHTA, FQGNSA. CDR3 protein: CASSLQSNSPLHF. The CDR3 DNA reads TGTGCCAGCAGCTTACAAAGCAATTCACCCCTCCACTTT.

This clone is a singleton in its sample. The CDR3 sequence: CASSRGQWDQPQHF. CDR3 in DNA: TGTGCCAGCAGCAGGGGACAATGGGATCAGCCCCAGCATTTT. The rearrangement uses TRBV7-9 and TRBJ1-5; TRBD1 is a possible D gene (6 bases). Germline-derived CDR1 and CDR2 are SEHNR and FQNEAQ (reference sequence). Trimming took off 5 bases at V and 5 bases at J, with 13 bases between the two ends. This CDR3 has 14 amino acids.

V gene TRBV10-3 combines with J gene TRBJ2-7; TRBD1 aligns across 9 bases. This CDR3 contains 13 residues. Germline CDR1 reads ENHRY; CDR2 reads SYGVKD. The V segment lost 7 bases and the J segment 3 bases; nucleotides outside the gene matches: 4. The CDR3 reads CAIKGQGYYEQYF. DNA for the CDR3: TGTGCCATCAAGGGACAGGGATACTACGAGCAGTACTTC.

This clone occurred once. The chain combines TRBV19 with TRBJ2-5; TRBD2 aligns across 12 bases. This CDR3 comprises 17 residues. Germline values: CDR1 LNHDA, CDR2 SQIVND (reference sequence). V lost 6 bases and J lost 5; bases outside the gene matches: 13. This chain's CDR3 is CASSQSASGRALETQYF. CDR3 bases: TGTGCCAGTAGCCAATCGGCTAGCGGGAGGGCCTTGGAGACCCAGTACTTC. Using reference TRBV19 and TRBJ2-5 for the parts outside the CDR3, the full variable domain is DGGITQSPKYLFRKEGQNVTLSCEQNLNHDAMYWYRQDPGQGLRLIYYSQIVNDFQKGDIAEGYSVSREKKESFPLTVTSAQKNPTAFYLCASSQSASGRALETQYFGPGTRLLVL.

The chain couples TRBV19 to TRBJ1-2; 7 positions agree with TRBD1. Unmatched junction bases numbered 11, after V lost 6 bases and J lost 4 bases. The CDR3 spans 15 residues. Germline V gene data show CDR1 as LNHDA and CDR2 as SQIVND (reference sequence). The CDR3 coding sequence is TGTGCCAGTAGGACCATACAGGGGACCCTCTATGGCTACACCTTC. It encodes CASRTIQGTLYGYTF.

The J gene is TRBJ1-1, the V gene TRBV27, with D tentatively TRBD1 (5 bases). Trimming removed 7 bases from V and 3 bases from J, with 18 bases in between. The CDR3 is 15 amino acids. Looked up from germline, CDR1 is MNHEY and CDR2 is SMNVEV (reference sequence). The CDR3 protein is CASMGGLEGYTEAFF. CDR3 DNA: TGTGCCAGCATGGGGGGATTAGAGGGCTACACTGAAGCTTTCTTT.

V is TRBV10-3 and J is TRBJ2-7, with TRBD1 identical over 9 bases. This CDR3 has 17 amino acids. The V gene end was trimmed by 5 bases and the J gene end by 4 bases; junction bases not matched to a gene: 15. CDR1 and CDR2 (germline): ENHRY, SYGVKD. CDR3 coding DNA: TGTGCCATCAGTTTACTAGGTGTGGGACAGGGAGGGTACGAGCAGTACTTC. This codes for CAISLLGVGQGGYEQYF.

CDR3 sequence (DNA): TGTGCAAGTCGCTTAAGGGGGATAAGACCCTATGGCTACACCTTC. Its translation: CASRLRGIRPYGYTF. This sequence joins TRBV12-2 and TRBJ1-2; the tabulated D call, TRBD1, remains unverified against the DNA. TRBV12-2 is a recognized pseudogene. The CDR3 runs 15 residues.

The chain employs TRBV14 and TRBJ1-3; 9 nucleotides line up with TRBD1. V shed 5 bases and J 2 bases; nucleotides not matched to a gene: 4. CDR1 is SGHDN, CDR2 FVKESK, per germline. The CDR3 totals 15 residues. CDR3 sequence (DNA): TGTGCCAGCAGCACCCGGACAGGGGCTGGAAACACCATATATTTT. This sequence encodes CASSTRTGAGNTIYF.

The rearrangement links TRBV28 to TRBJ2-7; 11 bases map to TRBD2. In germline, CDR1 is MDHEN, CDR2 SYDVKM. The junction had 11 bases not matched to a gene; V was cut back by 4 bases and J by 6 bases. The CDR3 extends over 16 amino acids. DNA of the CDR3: TGTGCCAGCAGTTCCATAGCGGGGGGGCTCCGAATCGAGCAGTACTTC. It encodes CASSSIAGGLRIEQYF.

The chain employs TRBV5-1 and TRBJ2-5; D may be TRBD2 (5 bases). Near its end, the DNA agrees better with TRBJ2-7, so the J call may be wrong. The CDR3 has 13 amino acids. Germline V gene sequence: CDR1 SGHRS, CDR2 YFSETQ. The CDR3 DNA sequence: TGCGCCAGCAGCTCTAGCCAGTTAAACGAGCAGTACTTC. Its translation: CASSSSQLNEQYF.

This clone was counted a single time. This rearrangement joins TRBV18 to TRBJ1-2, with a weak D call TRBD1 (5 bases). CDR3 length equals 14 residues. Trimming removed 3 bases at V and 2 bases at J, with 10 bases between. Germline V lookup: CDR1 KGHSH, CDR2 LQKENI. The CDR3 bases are TGTGCCAGCTCACCTCGGGGGGGGAACTATGGCTACACCTTC. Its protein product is CASSPRGGNYGYTF.

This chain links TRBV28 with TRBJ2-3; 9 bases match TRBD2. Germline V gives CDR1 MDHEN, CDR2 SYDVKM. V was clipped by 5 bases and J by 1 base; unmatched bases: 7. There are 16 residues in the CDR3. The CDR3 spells CASSTYSGGGTDTQYF. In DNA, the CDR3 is TGTGCCAGCAGTACCTATAGCGGGGGCGGCACAGATACGCAGTATTTT.

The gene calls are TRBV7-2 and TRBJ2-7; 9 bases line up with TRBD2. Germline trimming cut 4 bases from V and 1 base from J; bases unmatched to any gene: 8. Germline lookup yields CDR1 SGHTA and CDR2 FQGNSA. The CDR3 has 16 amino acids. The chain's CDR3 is CASSSMASGISYEQYF. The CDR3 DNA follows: TGTGCCAGCAGCTCCATGGCTAGCGGGATTTCCTACGAGCAGTACTTC.

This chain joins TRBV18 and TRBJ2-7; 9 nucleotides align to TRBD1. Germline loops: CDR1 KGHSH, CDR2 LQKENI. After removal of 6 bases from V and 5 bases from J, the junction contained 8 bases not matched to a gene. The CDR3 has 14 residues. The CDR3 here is CASSEQGAENEQYF. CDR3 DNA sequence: TGTGCCAGCTCTGAACAGGGGGCTGAGAACGAGCAGTACTTC.

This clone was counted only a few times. The chain's CDR3 is CASSGLGGQGVAFF. DNA of the CDR3: TGTGCCAGCAGTGGCCTGGGGGGACAGGGGGTAGCTTTCTTT. V is TRBV6-5 and J is TRBJ1-1; TRBD1 matches 11 bases. The germline CDR1 and CDR2 sequences are MNHEY and SVGAGI. V gave up 5 bases and J gave up 10 bases; unmatched junction bases: 9. The CDR3 has 14 amino acids.

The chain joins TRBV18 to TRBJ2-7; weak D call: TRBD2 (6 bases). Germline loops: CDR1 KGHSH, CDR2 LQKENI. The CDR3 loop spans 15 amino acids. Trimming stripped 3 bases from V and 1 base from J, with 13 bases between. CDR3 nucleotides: TGTGCCAGCTCACCGCGAGCGGGCGGGTCCTACGAGCAGTACTTC. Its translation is CASSPRAGGSYEQYF.

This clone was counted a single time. CDR3 nucleotides: TGTGCCAGCACCTCGGGACTAGCGGGGGGACGAGGCGAGCAGTACTTC. Its translation is CASTSGLAGGRGEQYF. V gene TRBV2 combines with J gene TRBJ2-7, with 15 bases aligning to TRBD2. The CDR3 is 16 residues long. Trimming at V came to 7 bases and at J to 6 bases, leaving 10 bases not matched to a gene. Germline V gene lookup returns CDR1 SNHLY and CDR2 FYNNEI.

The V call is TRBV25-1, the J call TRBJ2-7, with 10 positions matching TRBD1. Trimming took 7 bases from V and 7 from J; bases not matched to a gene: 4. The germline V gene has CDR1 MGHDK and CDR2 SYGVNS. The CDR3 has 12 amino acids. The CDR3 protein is CASTTGGKEQYF. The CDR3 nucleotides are TGTGCCAGCACGACAGGGGGCAAAGAGCAGTACTTC.